This T cell receptor beta chain was retrieved from a study of blood T cell repertoires in COVID-19. Study-level information: Sites in the United States, Italy and Spain provided acute and convalescent COVID-19 samples.

A single count supports this clone. In the authors' workflow: Amplifying reference gene primers gave estimates of nucleated cell counts. Using immunoSEQ multiplex PCR, the repertoire was profiled, and TCRdb retains in-frame clones only, with some absent. The V and J calls and the clone size are those of that table, but D and trimming were determined from the DNA. The profile covers 25,000 to 35,000 clones, with around nine tenths appearing a single time and 7.5% to 9% taken by the ten largest. This CDR3 is 19 amino acids long. Germline assignment: CDR1 SNHLY and CDR2 FYNNEI. V trimming: 5 bases; J trimming: 7 bases; junction bases outside the gene matches: 22.

The sample was peripheral blood. This sequence originates from a man between 65 and 79 years old with active or convalescent COVID-19. The chain combines TRBV2 with TRBJ2-1, with 8 bases identical to TRBD2. The CDR3, as DNA: TGTGCCAGCAGTCATTTGATGTCCGCCGGGAGGGCCGGAGTGAATGAGCAGTTCTTC. This translates into CASSHLMSAGRAGVNEQFF. Full variable domain (remainder filled in from reference TRBV2 and TRBJ2-1): EPEVTQTPSHQVTQMGQEVILRCVPISNHLYFYWYRQILGQKVEFLVSFYNNEISEKSEIFDDQFSVERPDGSNFTLKIRSTKLEDSAMYFCASSHLMSAGRAGVNEQFFGPGTRLTVL.